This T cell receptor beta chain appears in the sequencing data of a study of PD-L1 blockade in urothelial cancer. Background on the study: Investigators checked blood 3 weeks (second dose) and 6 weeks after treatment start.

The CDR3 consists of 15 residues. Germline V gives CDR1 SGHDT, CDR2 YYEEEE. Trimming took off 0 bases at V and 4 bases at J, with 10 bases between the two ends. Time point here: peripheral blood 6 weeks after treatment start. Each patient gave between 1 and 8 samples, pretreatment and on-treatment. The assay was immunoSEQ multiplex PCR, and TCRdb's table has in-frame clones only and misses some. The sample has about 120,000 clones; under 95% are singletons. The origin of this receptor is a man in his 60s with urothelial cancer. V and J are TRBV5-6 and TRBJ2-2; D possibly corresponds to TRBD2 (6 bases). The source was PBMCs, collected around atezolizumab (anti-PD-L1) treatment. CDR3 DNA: TGTGCCAGCAGCTTGGCTTTGGGGGGCACCGGGGAGCTGTTTTTT. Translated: CASSLALGGTGELFF.